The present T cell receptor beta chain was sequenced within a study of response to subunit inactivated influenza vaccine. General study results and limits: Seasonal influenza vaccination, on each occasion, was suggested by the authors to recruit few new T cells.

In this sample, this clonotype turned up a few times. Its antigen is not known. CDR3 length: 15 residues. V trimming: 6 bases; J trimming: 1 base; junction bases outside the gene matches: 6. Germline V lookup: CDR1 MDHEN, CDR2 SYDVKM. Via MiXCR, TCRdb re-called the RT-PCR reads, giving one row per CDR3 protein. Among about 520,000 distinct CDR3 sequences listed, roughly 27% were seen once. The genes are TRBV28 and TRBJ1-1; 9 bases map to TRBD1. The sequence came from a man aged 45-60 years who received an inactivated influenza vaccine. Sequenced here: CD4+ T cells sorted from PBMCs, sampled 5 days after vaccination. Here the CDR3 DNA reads TGTGCCAGCAGGTACGGGACAGGGAGGAACACTGAAGCTTTCTTT. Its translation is CASRYGTGRNTEAFF.